These 30 T cell receptor gamma chains originate from one sample sequenced in a study of gamma-delta chains in newborns, infants, children. TCRdb fed the reads to CATT. The repertoire consists of roughly 800 gamma-chain clones, with about 2.5% occurring once and the leading ten covering approximately 25%. The sequenced sample was blood. The receptors originated from a child who was a newborn, infant or young child, either healthy, febrile or measles-vaccinated (not recorded which).

There are a few counts of this clone. This likely reflects a read error, since a far larger clone is one base away. The sample carries other DNA sequences with the same CDR3. The rearrangement uses TRGV9 and TRGJP. The germline CDR1 and CDR2 sequences are GITISATS and ISYDGTV (reference sequence). CDR3 length equals 15 residues. The CDR3 DNA reads as TGTGCCCTGTGGGAGGAAGAGTTGGGCAAAAAAATCAAGGTATTT. This encodes CALWEEELGKKIKVF.

This clone was counted between two and nine times. A far larger clone differs by one base, so this is likely a read error. Different DNA sequences within this sample yield the same CDR3. The rearrangement uses TRGV9 and TRGJP. The CDR3 is made up of 17 amino acids. V lost 2 bases, J lost 7 bases, and 8 bases stayed unmatched. Germline CDR1 and CDR2: GITISATS and ISYDGTV (reference sequence). The CDR3 spells CALWEGLQELGKKIKVF. DNA for the CDR3: TGTGCCTTGTGGGAGGGCCTACAGGAGTTGGGCAAAAAAATCAAGGTATTT.

A note on this clone: A far larger clone is one nucleotide away, so this likely arose from a read error. V and J are TRGV8 and TRGJ1 or TRGJ2. Looked up from germline, CDR1 is VENAVY and CDR2 is YDSYNSRV. This CDR3 contains 11 residues. CDR3 region: CAIWDYYKKLF. The DNA of the CDR3 is TGTGCCATCTGGGATTATTATAAGAAACTCTTT.

This clone was observed a few times. A read error likely explains this, since a far larger clone differs by one base. The identical CDR3 is also encoded by other nucleotide sequences in the sample. This chain's CDR3 is CATWDRGFKIF. The CDR3 DNA reads TGTGCCACCTGGGACAGGGGGTTCAAGATATTT. The V call is TRGV5, the J call TRGJP1. Trimming removed 0 bases from V and 12 bases from J; junction bases left unmatched: 1. The CDR3 is 11 amino acids. CDR1 and CDR2 (germline): VINAFY, YDVSNSKD.

Points on this clone: The translation of this DNA and the TCRdb protein of a much larger clone differ at residue 5, probably owing to a read error; the protein shown here is translated from the DNA. CDR3 bases: TGTGCCACCTGGGGTACCACTGGTTGGTTCAAGATATTT. Translated: CATWGTTGWFKIF. The chain links TRGV4 to TRGJP1. CDR3 length equals 13 residues. V gave up 5 bases and J gave up 1 base; unmatched junction bases: 1. Germline CDR1 is EGSTGY and CDR2 is YDSYTSSV.

This clone was detected a few times. This probably arose from a read error, given a far larger clone one base away. The J gene is TRGJ1 or TRGJ2, the V gene TRGV9. Germline lookup yields CDR1 GITISATS and CDR2 ISYDGTV (reference sequence). This CDR3 comprises 12 residues. The CDR3 here is CALWEGYYKELF. The CDR3 bases are TGTGCCTTGTGGGAGGGTTATTATAAGGAACTCTTT.

V usage is TRGV3 and J usage is TRGJ1 or TRGJ2. The J segment lost 2 bases and the V segment lost 0 bases, leaving 7 bases of the junction unmatched. The CDR3 is made up of 15 amino acids. Germline V gives CDR1 VTNTFY, CDR2 YDVSTARD (reference sequence). CDR3 residues: CATWDRRIDYYKKLF. DNA for the CDR3: TGTGCCACCTGGGACAGGCGTATCGATTATTATAAGAAACTCTTT.

By sample fraction, this clone is large. A single base is all that separates this from a far larger clone, so a read error is likely. V usage is TRGV9 and J usage is TRGJP. The CDR3 has 16 amino acids. Germline V gene sequence: CDR1 GITISATS, CDR2 ISYDGTV (reference sequence). CDR3 amino acids: CALWEVQQLGKKIKVF. As DNA, the CDR3 is TGTGCCTTGTGGGAGGTGCAACAGTTGGGCAAAAAAATCAAGGTATTT.

With respect to this clone: TCRdb records a much larger clone's protein for this DNA, with a difference at residue 2 that likely arises from a read error; the protein given is the translation of the DNA. The V gene is TRGV9, the J gene TRGJP. The germline CDR1 and CDR2 sequences are GITISATS and ISYDGTV (reference sequence). The CDR3 spans 15 residues. The CDR3 DNA is TGTACCTTGTGGGGGTATCGGTTGGGCAAAAAAATCAAGGTATTT. This encodes CTLWGYRLGKKIKVF.

This clone was observed a few times. Only one base separates this from a far larger clonotype, so it likely reflects a read error. Other nucleotide sequences in the sample specify the same CDR3. The gene calls are TRGV9 and TRGJP. CDR3 length: 16 residues. Germline values: CDR1 GITISATS, CDR2 ISYDGTV (reference sequence). The CDR3 is CALWEGPRLGKKIKVF. The CDR3 DNA sequence: TGTGCCTTGTGGGAGGGGCCCCGGTTGGGCAAAAAAATCAAGGTGTTT.

This clone was picked up a small number of times. TCRdb's entry gives the protein of a much larger clone, which mismatches this DNA's translation at residue 4, likely from a read error; the protein reported here is translated from the DNA. The chain uses TRGV5 and TRGJ1 or TRGJ2. CDR3 length: 14 amino acids. Germline-derived CDR1 and CDR2 are VINAFY and YDVSNSKD. CDR3 in amino acids: CATRDRPTYYKKLF. Written as DNA, the CDR3 is TGTGCCACCCGGGACAGGCCTACTTATTATAAGAAACTCTTT.

The chain joins TRGV8 to TRGJ1 or TRGJ2. Unmatched junction bases numbered 12, after V lost 12 bases and J lost 7 bases. Per germline, CDR1 VENAVY and CDR2 YDSYNSRV. The CDR3 is 11 residues long. CDR3 DNA sequence: TGTGCCGCCGGGGATAACTATAAGAAACTCTTT. This encodes CAAGDNYKKLF.

The table lists this clone with a few counts. This likely came from a read error, as a far larger clone is one base away. The rearrangement joins TRGV3 to TRGJ1 or TRGJ2. Germline-derived CDR1 and CDR2 are VTNTFY and YDVSTARD (reference sequence). Trimming took 3 bases from V and 3 from J; bases not matched to a gene: 5. CDR3 length equals 13 residues. The CDR3: CATWDGSYYKKLF. Written as DNA, the CDR3 is TGTGCCACCTGGGACGGGTCTTATTATAAGAAACTCTTT.

This clone was counted between two and nine times. A read error may explain this, as a much larger clone is one base away. The sample has other DNA sequences that encode this CDR3 too. The V and J genes are TRGV9 and TRGJP. The CDR3 is made up of 16 amino acids. V shed 2 bases and J 13 bases; nucleotides not matched to a gene: 11. The V gene's germline CDR1 is GITISATS and CDR2 ISYDGTV (reference sequence). CDR3 amino acids: CALWEGPRLGKKIKVF. CDR3 in DNA: TGTGCCTTGTGGGAGGGGCCCCGGTTAGGCAAAAAAATCAAGGTATTT.

Details on this clone: TCRdb's protein, taken from a much larger clone, differs from this DNA's translation at residue 3, likely owing to a read error; the protein displayed comes from the DNA. The J gene is TRGJ1 or TRGJ2, the V gene TRGV3. CDR3 length equals 14 residues. The germline CDR1 and CDR2 sequences are VTNTFY and YDVSTARD (reference sequence). CDR3 in amino acids: CAIWDRRRYYKKLF. CDR3 in DNA: TGTGCCATCTGGGACAGGCGCCGTTATTATAAGAAACTCTTT.

In its sample, this clone was seen a few times. With only one base between it and a far larger clone, this is likely a read error. The CDR3 region has the DNA TGTGCCTTGTGGGAGCAAGGGTTGGGCAAAAAAATCAAGGTATTT. Encoded protein: CALWEQGLGKKIKVF. This chain connects TRGV9 to TRGJP. CDR1 is GITISATS and CDR2 is ISYDGTV in the germline V gene (reference sequence). The CDR3 runs to 15 residues.

This clone is classed as large (0.1 to 1%). The same CDR3 arises from other DNA sequences in this sample as well. The J gene is TRGJP, the V gene TRGV9. CDR1 and CDR2 (germline): GITISATS, ISYDGTV (reference sequence). The CDR3 is 17 amino acids. J gave up 4 bases and V 0 bases, and 3 bases lay outside the gene matches. CDR3 sequence: CALWEVTQELGKKIKVF. CDR3 DNA: TGTGCCTTGTGGGAGGTGACCCAAGAGTTGGGCAAAAAAATCAAGGTATTT.

This clone has more than one count but fewer than ten. It differs at one base from a far larger clone, so likely a read error. V gene TRGV9 combines with J gene TRGJP. Germline CDR1 is GITISATS and CDR2 is ISYDGTV (reference sequence). The CDR3 contains 16 residues. The DNA of the CDR3 is TGTGCCTTGCGGGAGGTGCAAGAGTTGGGCAAAAAAATCAAGGTATTT. It specifies CALREVQELGKKIKVF.

Regarding this clone: The protein TCRdb lists belongs to a much larger clone and differs from this DNA's translation at residue 14, which points to a read error; the protein shown is made from the DNA. The rearrangement joins TRGV9 to TRGJP. The CDR3 has 16 amino acids. Germline V gene lookup returns CDR1 GITISATS and CDR2 ISYDGTV (reference sequence). Here the CDR3 DNA reads TGTGCCTTGTGGGAGGGAGAAGAGTTGGGCAAAAAAATCAGGGTATTT. Its translation: CALWEGEELGKKIRVF.

For this clone: A far bigger clonotype differs at one base, so this is likely a read error. The same CDR3 is also encoded by other DNA sequences in this sample. V gene TRGV9 combines with J gene TRGJP. The CDR3 is 16 amino acids. Germline CDR1 reads GITISATS; CDR2 reads ISYDGTV (reference sequence). CDR3 in DNA: TGTGCCCTGTGGGAGGTGGGAGAGTTGGGCAAAAAAATCAAGGTATTT. Encoded protein: CALWEVGELGKKIKVF.

The chain links TRGV4 to TRGJ1 or TRGJ2. Trimming took 3 bases from V and 3 from J; bases not matched to a gene: 5. This CDR3 comprises 13 residues. Germline V lookup: CDR1 EGSTGY, CDR2 YDSYTSSV. Here the CDR3 reads CATWDFLYYKKLF. The CDR3 nucleotides are TGTGCCACCTGGGATTTTCTTTATTATAAGAAACTCTTT.

This clone was detected a few times. The protein in TCRdb stems from a much larger clone and differs at residue 5 from this DNA's translation, likely a read error; here the protein is translated from the DNA. The chain couples TRGV9 to TRGJP. The CDR3 has 15 residues. The V gene's germline CDR1 is GITISATS and CDR2 ISYDGTV (reference sequence). CDR3 nucleotide sequence: TGTGCCTTGTGGGGGGTAGAGTTGGGCAAAAAGATCAAGGTATTT. This gives the protein CALWGVELGKKIKVF.

This clone was picked up a small number of times. The likely explanation is a read error, given a far larger clone one base away. Other DNA sequences in the same sample also yield this CDR3. The chain combines TRGV5 with TRGJ1 or TRGJ2. CDR1 and CDR2 from the germline V gene are VINAFY and YDVSNSKD. The CDR3 contains 10 residues. This chain's CDR3 is CATWDYKKLF. The CDR3 region has the DNA TGTGCCACTTGGGACTATAAGAAACTCTTT.

In the case of this clone: For this DNA, TCRdb reports the protein of a much larger clone, which diverges at residue 12, most likely from a read error; the protein presented here is translated directly from the DNA. The chain joins TRGV2 to TRGJP2. The CDR3 length is 14 residues. The germline gives CDR1 EGSNGY, CDR2 YDSYNSKV. The CDR3 here is CATWTPSSDWIRTF. The CDR3, as DNA: TGTGCCACCTGGACTCCTAGTAGTGATTGGATCAGGACGTTT.

This clone is categorized as large. At the DNA level, this CDR3 is encoded by other sequences in the same sample as well. This rearrangement joins TRGV9 to TRGJ1 or TRGJ2. J lost 10 bases, V lost 0 bases, and 3 bases had no gene match. The CDR3 is 11 amino acids. CDR1 and CDR2 (germline): GITISATS, ISYDGTV (reference sequence). This chain's CDR3 is CALWEVRKKLF. In nucleotides, the CDR3 is TGTGCCTTGTGGGAGGTGCGGAAGAAACTCTTT.

This clone was seen a handful of times. The protein TCRdb lists belongs to a much larger clone and differs from this DNA's translation at residue 14, which points to a read error; the protein shown is made from the DNA. The V call is TRGV9, the J call TRGJP. This CDR3 spans 16 amino acids. CDR1 and CDR2 (germline): GITISATS, ISYDGTV (reference sequence). The chain's CDR3 is CALWDEGELGKKIEVF. The CDR3 bases are TGTGCCTTGTGGGACGAAGGGGAGTTGGGCAAAAAAATCGAGGTATTT.

By proportion, this clone is large. Other nucleotide sequences in the sample specify the same CDR3. The gene calls are TRGV4 and TRGJP1. The CDR3 length is 14 residues. V was pared by 6 bases and J by 7 bases, with 11 bases of the junction left unmatched. The germline gives CDR1 EGSTGY, CDR2 YDSYTSSV. The CDR3, as DNA: TGTGCCACCTGGCGTATATCCGATGGTTGGTTCAAGATATTT. Translating gives CATWRISDGWFKIF.

This clone has only a few counts. Only one base separates this from a far larger clonotype, so it likely reflects a read error. The chain is built from TRGV3 and TRGJ1 or TRGJ2. The length of the CDR3 is 12 residues. Germline V gene data show CDR1 as VTNTFY and CDR2 as YDVSTARD (reference sequence). The CDR3 DNA follows: TGTGCCGCCTGGGACCGCTATTATAAGAAACTCTTT. This gives the protein CAAWDRYYKKLF.

This clone was detected only a few times. Translating this DNA gives a protein that differs at residue 5 from the TCRdb one, which belongs to a much larger clone; a read error is likely, and the protein shown is this translation. The chain has TRGV9 and TRGJP. The CDR3 runs 16 residues. Trimming at V came to 5 bases and at J to 10 bases, leaving 11 bases not matched to a gene. The V gene's germline CDR1 is GITISATS and CDR2 ISYDGTV (reference sequence). CDR3 region: CALWGGRLLGKKIKVF. CDR3 bases: TGTGCCTTGTGGGGGGGGAGGCTTTTGGGCAAAAAAATCAAGGTATTT.

Regarding this clone: Since a far larger clone is one base different, this is likely a read error. The chain joins TRGV4 to TRGJP1. CDR1 and CDR2 from the germline V gene are EGSTGY and YDSYTSSV. Losses at the gene ends were 2 bases for V and 3 bases for J; bases not matched to a gene: 0. CDR3 length: 13 residues. DNA of the CDR3: TGTGCCACCTGGGATGCCACTGGTTGGTTCAAGATATTT. Protein: CATWDATGWFKIF.